This T cell receptor beta chain was identified during a study of T cell responses to AZD1222 COVID-19 vaccine. CDR3 size: 11 residues. Libraries were prepared by immunoSEQ multiplex PCR; TCRdb keeps only in-frame clonotypes and omits some of them. This sample has more than 110,000 clones; 80% to 95% occur once, and the top ten carry 3.5% to 4.5%. The J gene is TRBJ1-5, the V gene TRBV21-1. TRBV21-1 is noted as a pseudogene. The TCR sequence derives from an adult who received the AZD1222 COVID-19 vaccine. Sequenced material: peripheral blood, taken 28 days after the second AZD1222 dose. The CDR3 loop is CASTSNQPQHF. The CDR3 DNA is TGTGCCAGCACCAGCAATCAGCCCCAGCATTTT.